Each of the 6 T cell receptor beta chains below was sequenced from the same sample in a study of shared clonotypes between healthy human individuals. Using immunoSEQ multiplex PCR, the repertoire was profiled, and TCRdb retains in-frame clones only, with some absent. The repertoire holds about 750,000 clones, with 90% to 95% as singletons. Naive CD8 isolation took CD45RO-negative cells positively selected for CCR7 and excluded terminally differentiated effector memory CD45RA+ cells. The sample taken for sequencing was naive CD8+ T cells sorted from blood. The origin of the receptors is a man in his thirties or forties in good health.

The CDR3 region has the DNA TGTGCCAGCTCGCCTGACCGCGTTAATTCAGGGACAGATACGCAGTATTTT. Translating gives CASSPDRVNSGTDTQYF. The rearrangement uses TRBV18 and TRBJ2-3; maybe TRBD1 (5 bases). CDR1 is KGHSH, CDR2 LQKENI, per germline. The CDR3 is made up of 17 amino acids. V lost 6 bases and J lost 3, with 22 bases in between.

The chain has TRBV2 and TRBJ2-2; 8 bases fit TRBD2. The CDR3 spans 16 residues. The V gene end was trimmed by 3 bases and the J gene end by 2 bases; junction bases not matched to a gene: 5. CDR1 SNHLY and CDR2 FYNNEI come from the germline V gene. CDR3 region: CASSDRLAGNTGELFF. The CDR3 DNA sequence: TGTGCCAGCAGTGATCGGCTAGCGGGTAACACCGGGGAGCTGTTTTTT.

This rearrangement joins TRBV19 to TRBJ2-1, with 10 positions matching TRBD1. Per the germline V gene, CDR1 is LNHDA and CDR2 is SQIVND (reference sequence). The ends lost 6 bases at V and 9 bases at J; junction bases unmatched: 8. The CDR3 contains 14 residues. The CDR3 DNA is TGTGCCAGTAGCCCGGGACAGGGGTGGGGTGAGCAGTTCTTC. The encoded protein is CASSPGQGWGEQFF.

As regards this clone: Within the sample, other DNA sequences also encode this same CDR3. The rearrangement joins TRBV27 to TRBJ2-1; no clear D gene. The CDR3 length is 12 residues. Germline CDR1 and CDR2: MNHEY and SMNVEV (reference sequence). V was cut by 2 bases and J by 7 bases, with 6 bases left in between. The CDR3 here is CASSLNRNEQFF. The DNA of the CDR3 is TGTGCCAGCAGTTTAAACAGAAATGAGCAGTTCTTC.

In regard to this clone: An end of the junction does not agree with germline; a read error may underlie this. The V and J genes are TRBV5-4 and TRBJ1-4, with D unclear. This CDR3 has 14 residues. Germline V gives CDR1 SGHNT, CDR2 YYREEE (reference sequence). Here the CDR3 reads CASSLFGDQDHRGF. In DNA, the CDR3 is TGTGCCAGCAGCTTGTTCGGAGACCAGGACCATCGGGGTTTT.

This chain uses TRBV7-9 with TRBJ1-3; 10 nucleotides align to TRBD1. From germline, CDR1 is SEHNR and CDR2 FQNEAQ (reference sequence). Trimming cost V 0 bases and J 0 bases; bases outside gene matches: 2. The CDR3 has 17 amino acids. CDR3 in amino acids: CASSLADRGFSGNTIYF. Written as DNA, the CDR3 is TGTGCCAGCAGCTTAGCGGACAGGGGGTTCTCTGGAAACACCATATATTTT. The full variable domain, rest sourced from reference TRBV7-9 and TRBJ1-3, is DTGVSQNPRHKITKRGQNVTFRCDPISEHNRLYWYRQTLGQGPEFLTYFQNEAQLEKSRLLSDRFSAERPKGSFSTLEIQRTEQGDSAMYLCASSLADRGFSGNTIYFGEGSWLTVV.